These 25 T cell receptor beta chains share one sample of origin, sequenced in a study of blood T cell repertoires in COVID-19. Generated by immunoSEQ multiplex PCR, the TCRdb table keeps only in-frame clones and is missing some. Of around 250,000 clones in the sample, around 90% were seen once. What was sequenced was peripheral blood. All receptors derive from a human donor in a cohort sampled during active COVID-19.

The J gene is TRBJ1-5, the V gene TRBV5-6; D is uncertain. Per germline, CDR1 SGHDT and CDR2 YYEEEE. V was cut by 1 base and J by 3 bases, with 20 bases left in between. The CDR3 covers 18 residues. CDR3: CASSLRRQAGRINQPQHF. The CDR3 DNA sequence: TGTGCCAGCAGCTTGCGTAGGCAGGCCGGCCGGATCAATCAGCCCCAGCATTTT.

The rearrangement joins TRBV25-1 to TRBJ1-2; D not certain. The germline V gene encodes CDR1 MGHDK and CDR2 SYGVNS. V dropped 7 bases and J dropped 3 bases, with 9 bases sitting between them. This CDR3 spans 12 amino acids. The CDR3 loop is CASMEVDYGYTF. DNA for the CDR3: TGTGCCAGCATGGAGGTCGACTATGGCTACACCTTC.

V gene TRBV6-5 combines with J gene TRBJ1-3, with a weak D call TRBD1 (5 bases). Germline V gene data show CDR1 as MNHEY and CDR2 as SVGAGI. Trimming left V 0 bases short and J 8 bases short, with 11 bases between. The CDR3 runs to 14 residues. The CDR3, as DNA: TGTGCCAGCAGTTACTCGTCAGGGAGGCACACCATATATTTT. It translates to CASSYSSGRHTIYF.

The CDR3 region has the DNA TGTGCCAGCAGCGCCCGGGGGGCAGGGGCCCACGAGCAGTACTTC. Protein sequence: CASSARGAGAHEQYF. This rearrangement joins TRBV9 to TRBJ2-7, with D possibly TRBD2 on 7 matching bases. There are 15 residues in the CDR3. Germline CDR1 SGDLS, CDR2 YYNGEE. The V end lost 3 bases, the J end lost 5 bases, and 18 bases lay between the germline ends.

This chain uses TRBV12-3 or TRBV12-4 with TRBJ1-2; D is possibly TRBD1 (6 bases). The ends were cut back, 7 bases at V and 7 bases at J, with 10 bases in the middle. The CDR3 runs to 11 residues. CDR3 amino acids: CASTGRGGYTF. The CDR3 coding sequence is TGTGCCAGCACTGGCAGGGGTGGCTACACCTTC.

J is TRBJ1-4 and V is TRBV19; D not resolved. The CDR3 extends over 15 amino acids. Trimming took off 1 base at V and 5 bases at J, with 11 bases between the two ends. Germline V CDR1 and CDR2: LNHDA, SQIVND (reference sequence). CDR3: CASSIVGGTNEKLFF. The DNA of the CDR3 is TGTGCCAGTAGTATAGTAGGCGGAACCAATGAAAAACTGTTTTTT.

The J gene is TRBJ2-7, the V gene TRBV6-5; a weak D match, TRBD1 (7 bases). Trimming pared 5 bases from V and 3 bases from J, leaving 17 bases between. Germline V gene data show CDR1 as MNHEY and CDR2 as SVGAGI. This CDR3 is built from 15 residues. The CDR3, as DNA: TGTGCCAGCAGTCGTGCGGGACAGACTTACTACGAGCAGTACTTC. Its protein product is CASSRAGQTYYEQYF.

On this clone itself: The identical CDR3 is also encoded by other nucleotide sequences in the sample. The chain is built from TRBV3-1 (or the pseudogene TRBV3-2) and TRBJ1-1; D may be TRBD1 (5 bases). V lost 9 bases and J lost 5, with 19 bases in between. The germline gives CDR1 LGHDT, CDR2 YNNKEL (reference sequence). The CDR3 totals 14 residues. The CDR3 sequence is CASSPGGARTEAFF. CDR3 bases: TGTGCCAGTAGTCCCGGCGGGGCAAGGACTGAAGCTTTCTTT.

This CDR3 reads CASSLQGFRTDTQYF. In DNA, the CDR3 is TGTGCCAGCAGCCTACAGGGGTTTCGCACAGATACGCAGTATTTT. The chain recombines TRBV5-6 with TRBJ2-3; 7 positions match TRBD1. Germline trimming cut 4 bases from V and 1 base from J; bases unmatched to any gene: 6. This CDR3 is 15 amino acids long. Germline V lookup: CDR1 SGHDT, CDR2 YYEEEE.

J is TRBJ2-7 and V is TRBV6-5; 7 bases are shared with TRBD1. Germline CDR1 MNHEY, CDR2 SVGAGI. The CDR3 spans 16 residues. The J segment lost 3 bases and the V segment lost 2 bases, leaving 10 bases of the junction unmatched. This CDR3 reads CASSYGTGTADYEQYF. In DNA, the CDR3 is TGTGCCAGCAGTTACGGAACCGGGACAGCCGACTACGAGCAGTACTTC.

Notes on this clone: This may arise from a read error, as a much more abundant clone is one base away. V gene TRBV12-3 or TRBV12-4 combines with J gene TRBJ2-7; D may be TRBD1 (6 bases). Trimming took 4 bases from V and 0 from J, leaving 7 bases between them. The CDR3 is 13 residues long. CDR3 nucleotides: TGTGCCAGCAGTTACAGGGACTCCTACGAGCAGTACTTC. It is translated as CASSYRDSYEQYF.

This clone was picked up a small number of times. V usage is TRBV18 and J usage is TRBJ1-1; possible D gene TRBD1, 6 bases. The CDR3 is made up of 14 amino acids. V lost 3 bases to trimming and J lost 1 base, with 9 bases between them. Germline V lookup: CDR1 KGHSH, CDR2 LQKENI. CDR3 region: CASSPGHQNTEAFF. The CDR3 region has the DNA TGTGCCAGCTCACCGGGACACCAGAACACTGAAGCTTTCTTT.

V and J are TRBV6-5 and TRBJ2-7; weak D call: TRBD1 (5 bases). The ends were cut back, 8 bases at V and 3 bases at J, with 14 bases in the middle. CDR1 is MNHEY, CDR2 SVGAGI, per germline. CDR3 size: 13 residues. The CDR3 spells CASGVRVGYEQYF. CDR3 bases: TGTGCCAGCGGGGTCAGGGTAGGCTACGAGCAGTACTTC.

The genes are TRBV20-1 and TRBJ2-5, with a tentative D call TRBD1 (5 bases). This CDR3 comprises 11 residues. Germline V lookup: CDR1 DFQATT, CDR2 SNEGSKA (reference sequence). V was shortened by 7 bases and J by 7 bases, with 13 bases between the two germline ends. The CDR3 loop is CSVQDTGTQYF. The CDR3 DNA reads TGCAGTGTACAGGACACTGGGACCCAGTACTTC.

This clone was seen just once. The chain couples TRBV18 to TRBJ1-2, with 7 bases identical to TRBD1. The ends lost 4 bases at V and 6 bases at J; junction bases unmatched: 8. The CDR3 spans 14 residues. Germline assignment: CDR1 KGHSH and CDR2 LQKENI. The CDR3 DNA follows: TGTGCCAGCTCACGGTTAGACAGGGAGGATGGCTACACCTTC. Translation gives CASSRLDREDGYTF.

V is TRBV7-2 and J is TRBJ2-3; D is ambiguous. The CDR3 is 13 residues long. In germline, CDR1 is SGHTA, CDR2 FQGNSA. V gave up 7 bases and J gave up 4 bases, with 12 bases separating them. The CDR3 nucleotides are TGTGCCAGCAATATAGCCAACGCAGATACGCAGTATTTT. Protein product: CASNIANADTQYF.

The CDR3 sequence is CASSQRTSGGSEQYF. The CDR3 DNA reads as TGTGCCAGCAGCCAAAGGACTAGCGGGGGGTCCGAGCAGTACTTC. The chain combines TRBV4-2 with TRBJ2-7; 14 bases are a match to TRBD2. Germline trimming cut 2 bases from V and 6 bases from J; bases unmatched to any gene: 3. The CDR3 runs to 15 residues. Germline V lookup: CDR1 LGHNA, CDR2 YNFKEQ.

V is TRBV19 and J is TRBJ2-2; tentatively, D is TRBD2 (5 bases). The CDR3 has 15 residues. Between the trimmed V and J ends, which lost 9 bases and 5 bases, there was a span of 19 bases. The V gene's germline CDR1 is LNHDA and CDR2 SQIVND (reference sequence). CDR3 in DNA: TGTGCCAGCCGCAGGACTCCCCTAGTTACCGGGGAGCTGTTTTTT. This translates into CASRRTPLVTGELFF. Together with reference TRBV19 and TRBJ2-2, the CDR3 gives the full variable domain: DGGITQSPKYLFRKEGQNVTLSCEQNLNHDAMYWYRQDPGQGLRLIYYSQIVNDFQKGDIAEGYSVSREKKESFPLTVTSAQKNPTAFYLCASRRTPLVTGELFFGEGSRLTVL.

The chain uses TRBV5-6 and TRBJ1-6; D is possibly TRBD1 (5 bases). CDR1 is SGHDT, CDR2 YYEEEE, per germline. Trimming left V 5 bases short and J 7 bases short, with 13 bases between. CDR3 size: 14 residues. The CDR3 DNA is TGTGCCAGCAGGGTTGCAGGGAAGAATTCACCCCTCCACTTT. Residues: CASRVAGKNSPLHF.

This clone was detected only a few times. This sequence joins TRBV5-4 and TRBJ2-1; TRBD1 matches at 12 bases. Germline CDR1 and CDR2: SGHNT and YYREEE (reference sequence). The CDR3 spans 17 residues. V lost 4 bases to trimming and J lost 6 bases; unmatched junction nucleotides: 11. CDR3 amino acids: CASSRSLGTGGFNEQFF. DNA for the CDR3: TGTGCCAGCAGCCGTTCCTTAGGGACAGGGGGCTTCAATGAGCAGTTCTTC.

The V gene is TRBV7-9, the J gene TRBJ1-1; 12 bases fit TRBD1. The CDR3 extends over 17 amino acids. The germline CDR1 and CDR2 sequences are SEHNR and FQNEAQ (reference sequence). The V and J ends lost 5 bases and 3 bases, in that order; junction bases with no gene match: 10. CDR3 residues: CASSKRRDRGLDTEAFF. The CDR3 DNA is TGTGCCAGCAGCAAGAGACGGGACAGGGGGCTGGACACTGAAGCTTTCTTT.

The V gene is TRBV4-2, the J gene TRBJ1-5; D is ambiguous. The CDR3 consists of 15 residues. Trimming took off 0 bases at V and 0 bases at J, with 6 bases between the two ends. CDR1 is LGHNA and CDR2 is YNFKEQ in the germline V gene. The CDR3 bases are TGTGCCAGCAGCCAAGAACAGATTAGCAATCAGCCCCAGCATTTT. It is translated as CASSQEQISNQPQHF.

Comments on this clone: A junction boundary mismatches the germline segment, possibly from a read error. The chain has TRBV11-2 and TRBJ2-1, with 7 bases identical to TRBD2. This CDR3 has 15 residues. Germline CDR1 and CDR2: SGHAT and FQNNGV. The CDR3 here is CSSSIGGSSYNEQFF. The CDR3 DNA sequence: TGTTCCAGCAGTATCGGGGGGAGCTCCTACAATGAGCAGTTCTTC.

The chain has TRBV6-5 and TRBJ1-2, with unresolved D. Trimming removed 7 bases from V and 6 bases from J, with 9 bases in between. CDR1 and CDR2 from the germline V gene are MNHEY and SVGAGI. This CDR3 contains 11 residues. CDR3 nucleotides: TGTGCCAGCAAAGATGCGGATGGCTACACCTTC. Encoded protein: CASKDADGYTF.

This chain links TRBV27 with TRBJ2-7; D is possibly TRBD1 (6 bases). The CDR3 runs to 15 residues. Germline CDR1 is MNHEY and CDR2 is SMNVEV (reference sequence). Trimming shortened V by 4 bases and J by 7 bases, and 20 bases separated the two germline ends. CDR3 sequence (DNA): TGTGCCAGCAGTTGGGGGCACGAAGGGATGGGTGAGCAGTACTTC. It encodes CASSWGHEGMGEQYF.